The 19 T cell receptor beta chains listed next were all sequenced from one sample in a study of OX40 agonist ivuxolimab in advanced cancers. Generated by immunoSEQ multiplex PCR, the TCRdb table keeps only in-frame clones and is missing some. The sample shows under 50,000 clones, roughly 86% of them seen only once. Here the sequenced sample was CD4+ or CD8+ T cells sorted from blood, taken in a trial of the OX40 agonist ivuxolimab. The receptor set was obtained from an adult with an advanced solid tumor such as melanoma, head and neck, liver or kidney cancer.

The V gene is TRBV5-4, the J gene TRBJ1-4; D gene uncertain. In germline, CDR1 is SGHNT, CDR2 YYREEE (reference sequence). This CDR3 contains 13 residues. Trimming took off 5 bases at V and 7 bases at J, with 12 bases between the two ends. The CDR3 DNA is TGTGCCAGCAGTCGTCCGGCGGGTGAAAAACTGTTTTTT. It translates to CASSRPAGEKLFF.

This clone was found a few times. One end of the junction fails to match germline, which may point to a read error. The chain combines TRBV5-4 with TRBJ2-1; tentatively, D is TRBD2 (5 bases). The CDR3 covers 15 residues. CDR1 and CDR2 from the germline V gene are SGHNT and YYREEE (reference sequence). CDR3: CASTLDSSSYNEQFF. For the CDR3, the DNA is TGTGCCAGCACCTTGGACTCGAGCTCCTACAATGAGCAGTTCTTC.

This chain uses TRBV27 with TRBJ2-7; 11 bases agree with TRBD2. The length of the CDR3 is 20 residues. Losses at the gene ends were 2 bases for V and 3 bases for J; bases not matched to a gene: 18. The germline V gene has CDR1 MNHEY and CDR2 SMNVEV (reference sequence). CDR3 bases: TGTGCCAGCAGTTTACGGTTTAGGGGAACTAGCGGGAGTGGGGGCTACGAGCAGTACTTC. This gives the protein CASSLRFRGTSGSGGYEQYF.

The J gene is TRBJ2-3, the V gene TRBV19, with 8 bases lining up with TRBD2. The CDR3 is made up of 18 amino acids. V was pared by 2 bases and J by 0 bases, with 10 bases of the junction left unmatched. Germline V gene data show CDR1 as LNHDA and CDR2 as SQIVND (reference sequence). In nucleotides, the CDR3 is TGTGCCAGTAGTATAACCAGCGGGAGTACGCCTAGCACAGATACGCAGTATTTT. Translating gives CASSITSGSTPSTDTQYF.

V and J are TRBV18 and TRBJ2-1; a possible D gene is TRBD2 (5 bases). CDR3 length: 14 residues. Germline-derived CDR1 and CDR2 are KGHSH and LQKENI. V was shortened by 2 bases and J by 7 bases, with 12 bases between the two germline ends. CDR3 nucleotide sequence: TGTGCCAGCTCACCAGTTGACCCGGGGAATGAGCAGTTCTTC. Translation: CASSPVDPGNEQFF.

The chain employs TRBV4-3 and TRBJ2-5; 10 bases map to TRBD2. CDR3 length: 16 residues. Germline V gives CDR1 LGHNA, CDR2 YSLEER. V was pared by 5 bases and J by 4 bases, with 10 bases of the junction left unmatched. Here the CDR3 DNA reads TGCGCCAGCAGCGAGATGTTTCAGCGGGAGGGAGAGACCCAGTACTTC. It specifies CASSEMFQREGETQYF.

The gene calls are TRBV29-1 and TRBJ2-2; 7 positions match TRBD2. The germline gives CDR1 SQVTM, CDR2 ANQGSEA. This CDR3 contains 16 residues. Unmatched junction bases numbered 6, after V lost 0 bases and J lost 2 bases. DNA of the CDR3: TGCAGCGTTGAAGATCTCGGGGGGATTAACACCGGGGAGCTGTTTTTT. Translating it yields CSVEDLGGINTGELFF.

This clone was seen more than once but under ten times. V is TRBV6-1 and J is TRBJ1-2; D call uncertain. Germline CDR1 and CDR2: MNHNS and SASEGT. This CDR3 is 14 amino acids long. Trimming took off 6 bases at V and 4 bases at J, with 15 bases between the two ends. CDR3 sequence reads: CASSHSGEPYGYTF. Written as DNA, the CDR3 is TGTGCCAGCAGCCACAGCGGCGAACCCTATGGCTACACCTTC.

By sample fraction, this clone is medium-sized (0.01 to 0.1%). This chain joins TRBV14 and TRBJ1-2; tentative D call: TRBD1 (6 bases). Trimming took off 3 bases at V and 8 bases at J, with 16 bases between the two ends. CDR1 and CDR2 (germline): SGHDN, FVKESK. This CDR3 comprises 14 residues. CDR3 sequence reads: CASSQPPWGLGYTF. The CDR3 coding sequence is TGTGCCAGCAGCCAGCCCCCTTGGGGGCTAGGCTACACCTTC.

The CDR3 nucleotides are TGTGCCAGCAGTGAAATGGGACTTCGGAATCAGCCCCAGCATTTT. Encoded protein: CASSEMGLRNQPQHF. The V call is TRBV2, the J call TRBJ1-5, with TRBD1 as a possible D gene (5 bases). V was trimmed by 2 bases and J by 4 bases, leaving 12 bases between them. The germline CDR1 and CDR2 sequences are SNHLY and FYNNEI. CDR3 size: 15 residues.

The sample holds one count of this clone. The CDR3 spells CASSPFSDWGLFF. DNA of the CDR3: TGTGCCAGCTCACCATTCTCCGACTGGGGACTGTTTTTT. The chain carries TRBV18 and TRBJ1-4; D gene uncertain. V lost 2 bases and J lost 13, with 14 bases in between. Germline lookup yields CDR1 KGHSH and CDR2 LQKENI. The CDR3 has 13 residues.

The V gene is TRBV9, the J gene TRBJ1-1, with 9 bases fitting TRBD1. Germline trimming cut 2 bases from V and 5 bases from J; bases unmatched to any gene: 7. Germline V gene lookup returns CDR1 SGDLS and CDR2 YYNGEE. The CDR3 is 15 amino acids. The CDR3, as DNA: TGTGCCAGCAGCGTTGGGGGACAGGGAAGAACTGAAGCTTTCTTT. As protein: CASSVGGQGRTEAFF.

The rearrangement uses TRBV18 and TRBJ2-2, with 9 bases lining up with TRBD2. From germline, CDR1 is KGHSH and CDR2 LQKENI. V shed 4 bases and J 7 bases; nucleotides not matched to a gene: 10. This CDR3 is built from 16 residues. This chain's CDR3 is CASSQTLAGVLGELFF. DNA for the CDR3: TGTGCCAGCTCACAAACTTTAGCGGGAGTACTCGGGGAGCTGTTTTTT.

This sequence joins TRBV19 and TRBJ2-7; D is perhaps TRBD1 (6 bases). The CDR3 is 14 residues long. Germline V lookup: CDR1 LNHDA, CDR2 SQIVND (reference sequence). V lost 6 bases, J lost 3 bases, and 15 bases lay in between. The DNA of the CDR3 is TGTGCCAGTAGAAGACAGGCCTACGACTACGAGCAGTACTTC. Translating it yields CASRRQAYDYEQYF.

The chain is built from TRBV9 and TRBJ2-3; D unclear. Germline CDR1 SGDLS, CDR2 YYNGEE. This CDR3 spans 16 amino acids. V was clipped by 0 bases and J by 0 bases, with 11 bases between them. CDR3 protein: CASSVGSIGSTDTQYF. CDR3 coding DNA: TGTGCCAGCAGCGTAGGTTCTATAGGTAGCACAGATACGCAGTATTTT.

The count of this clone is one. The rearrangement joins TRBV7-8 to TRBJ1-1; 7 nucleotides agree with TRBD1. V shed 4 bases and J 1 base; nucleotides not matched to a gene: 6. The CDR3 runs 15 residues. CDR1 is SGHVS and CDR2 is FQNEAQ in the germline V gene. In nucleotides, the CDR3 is TGTGCCAGCAGCTCCCAGCAGGGGGGGAACACTGAAGCTTTCTTT. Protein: CASSSQQGGNTEAFF. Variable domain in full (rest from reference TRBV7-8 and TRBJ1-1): GAGVSQSPRYKVAKRGQDVALRCDPISGHVSLFWYQQALGQGPEFLTYFQNEAQLDKSGLPSDRFFAERPEGSVSTLKIQRTQQEDSAVYLCASSSQQGGNTEAFFGQGTRLTVV.

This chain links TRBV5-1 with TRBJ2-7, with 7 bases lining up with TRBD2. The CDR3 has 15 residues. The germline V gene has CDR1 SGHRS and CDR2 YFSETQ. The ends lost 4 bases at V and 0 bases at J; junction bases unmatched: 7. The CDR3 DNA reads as TGCGCCAGCAGCGCCGCCGGGACTAACTCCTACGAGCAGTACTTC. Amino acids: CASSAAGTNSYEQYF.

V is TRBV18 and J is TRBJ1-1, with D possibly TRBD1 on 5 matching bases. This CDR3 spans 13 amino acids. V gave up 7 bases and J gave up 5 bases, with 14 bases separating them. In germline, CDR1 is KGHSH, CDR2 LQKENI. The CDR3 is CASFPREGTEAFF. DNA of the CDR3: TGTGCCAGCTTCCCCAGGGAAGGAACTGAAGCTTTCTTT.

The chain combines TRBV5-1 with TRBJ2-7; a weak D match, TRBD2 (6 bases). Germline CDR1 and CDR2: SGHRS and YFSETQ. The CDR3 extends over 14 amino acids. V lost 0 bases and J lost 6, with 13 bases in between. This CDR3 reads CASSLVSGTGEQYF. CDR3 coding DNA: TGCGCCAGCAGCTTGGTTTCGGGGACTGGCGAGCAGTACTTC.